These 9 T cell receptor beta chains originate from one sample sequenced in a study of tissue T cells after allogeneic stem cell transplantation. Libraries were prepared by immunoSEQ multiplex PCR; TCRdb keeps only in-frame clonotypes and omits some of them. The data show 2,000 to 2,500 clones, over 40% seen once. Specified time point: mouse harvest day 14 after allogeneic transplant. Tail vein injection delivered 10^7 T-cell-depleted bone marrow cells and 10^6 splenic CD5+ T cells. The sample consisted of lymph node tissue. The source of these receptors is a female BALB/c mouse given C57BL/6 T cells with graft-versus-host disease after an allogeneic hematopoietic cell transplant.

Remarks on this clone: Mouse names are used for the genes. CDR3 DNA, as far as it was read: TGTGCCAGCAGACCGACTGGGGGAAGCTCCTATGAACAGTAC. Translation gives CASRPTGGSSYEQY. The whole CDR3 sequence reads CASRPTGGSSYEQYF. The chain carries TRBV26 and TRBJ2-7; the match to TRBD2 covers 9 bases. The read ends 1 residue early relative to the CDR3; the germline J gene fills the gap. The germline CDR1 and CDR2 sequences are KGHPV and FQNQEV (reference sequence). V was clipped by 6 bases and J by 0 bases; unmatched bases: 6. This CDR3 comprises 15 residues. Full variable domain (missing parts from reference TRBV26 and TRBJ2-7): NSKVIQTPRYLVKGQGQKAKMRCIPEKGHPVVFWYQQNKNNEFKFLINFQNQEVLQQIDMTEKRFSAECPSNSPCSLEIQSSEAGDSALYLCASRPTGGSSYEQYFGPGTRLTVL.

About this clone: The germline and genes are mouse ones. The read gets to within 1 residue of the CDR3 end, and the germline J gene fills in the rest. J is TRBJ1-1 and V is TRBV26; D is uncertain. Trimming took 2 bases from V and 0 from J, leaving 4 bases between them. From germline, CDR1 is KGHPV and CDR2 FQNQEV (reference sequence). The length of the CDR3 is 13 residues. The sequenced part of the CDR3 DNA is TGTGCCAGCAGTCTGGGACAGAACACAGAAGTCTTC. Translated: CASSLGQNTEVF. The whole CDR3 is CASSLGQNTEVFF.

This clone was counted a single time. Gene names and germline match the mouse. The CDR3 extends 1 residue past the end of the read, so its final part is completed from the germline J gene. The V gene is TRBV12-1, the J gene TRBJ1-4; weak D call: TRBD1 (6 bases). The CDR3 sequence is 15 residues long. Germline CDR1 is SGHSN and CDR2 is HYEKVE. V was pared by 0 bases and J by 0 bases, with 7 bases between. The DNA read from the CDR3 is TGTGCCAGCTCTCTCAGGGGGGTTTCCAACGAAAGATTATTT. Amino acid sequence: CASSLRGVSNERLF. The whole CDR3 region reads CASSLRGVSNERLFF.

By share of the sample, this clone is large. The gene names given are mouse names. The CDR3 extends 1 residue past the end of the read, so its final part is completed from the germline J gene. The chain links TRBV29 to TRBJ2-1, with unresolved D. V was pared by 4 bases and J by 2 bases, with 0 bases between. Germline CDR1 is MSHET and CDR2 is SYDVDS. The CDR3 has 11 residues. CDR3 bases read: TGTGCTAGCAGTTACTATGCTGAGCAGTTC. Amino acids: CASSYYAEQF. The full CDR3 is CASSYYAEQFF.

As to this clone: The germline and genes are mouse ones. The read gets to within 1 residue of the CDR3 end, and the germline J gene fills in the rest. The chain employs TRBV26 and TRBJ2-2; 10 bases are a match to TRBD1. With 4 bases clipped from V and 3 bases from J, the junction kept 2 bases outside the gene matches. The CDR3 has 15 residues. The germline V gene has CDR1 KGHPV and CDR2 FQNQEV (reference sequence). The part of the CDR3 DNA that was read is TGTGCCAGCAGTCGGGGACAGGGGTACACCGGGCAGCTCTAC. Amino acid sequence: CASSRGQGYTGQLY. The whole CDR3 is CASSRGQGYTGQLYF.

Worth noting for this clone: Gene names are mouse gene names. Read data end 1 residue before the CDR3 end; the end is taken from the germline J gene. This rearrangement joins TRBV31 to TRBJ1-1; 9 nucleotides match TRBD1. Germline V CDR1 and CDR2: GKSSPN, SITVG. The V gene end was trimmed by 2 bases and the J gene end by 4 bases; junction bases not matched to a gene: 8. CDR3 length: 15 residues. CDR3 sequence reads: CAWSEGQGTGTEVFF. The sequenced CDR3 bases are TGTGCCTGGAGTGAGGGACAGGGAACGGGCACAGAAGTCTTC.

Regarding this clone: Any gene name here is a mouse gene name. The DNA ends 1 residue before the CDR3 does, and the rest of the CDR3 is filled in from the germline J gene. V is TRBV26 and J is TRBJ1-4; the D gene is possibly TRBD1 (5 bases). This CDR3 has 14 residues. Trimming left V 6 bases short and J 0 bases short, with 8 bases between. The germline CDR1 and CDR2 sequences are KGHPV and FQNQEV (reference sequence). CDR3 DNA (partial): TGTGCCAGCAGGAGGACACTTTCCAACGAAAGATTATTT. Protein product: CASRRTLSNERLF. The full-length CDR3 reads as CASRRTLSNERLFF.

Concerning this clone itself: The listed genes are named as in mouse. The CDR3 loop reads CSSSQDRNTEVFF. CDR3 DNA (partial): TGCTCCAGCAGTCAGGACAGAAACACAGAAGTCTTC. This chain links TRBV23 with TRBJ1-1; the table assigns TRBD1, which was not confirmed against the DNA. Read sequence stops 1 residue before the CDR3 end, and the germline J gene provides the missing end. This CDR3 has 13 residues. Germline CDR1 reads KGHTA; CDR2 reads FQNQQP. The full variable domain, with the rest looked up from reference TRBV23 and TRBJ1-1, is DAAVTQKPRYLIKMKGQEAEMKCIPEKGHTAVFWYQQKQSKELKFLIYFQNQQPLDQIDMVKERFSAVCPSSSLCSLGIRTCEAEDSALYLCSSSQDRNTEVFFGKGTRLTVV.

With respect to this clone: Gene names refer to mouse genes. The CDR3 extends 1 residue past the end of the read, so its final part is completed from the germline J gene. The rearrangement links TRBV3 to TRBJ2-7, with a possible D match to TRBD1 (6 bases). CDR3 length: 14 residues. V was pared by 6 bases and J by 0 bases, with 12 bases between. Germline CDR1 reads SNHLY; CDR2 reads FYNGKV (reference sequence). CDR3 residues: CASRSGTISYEQYF. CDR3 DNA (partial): TGTGCCAGCAGATCCGGGACAATCTCCTATGAACAGTAC. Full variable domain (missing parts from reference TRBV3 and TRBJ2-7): GPKVLQIPSHQIIDMGQMVTLNCDPVSNHLYFYWYKQILGQQMEFLVNFYNGKVMEKSKLFKDQFSVERPDGSYFTLKIQPTALEDSAVYFCASRSGTISYEQYFGPGTRLTVL.